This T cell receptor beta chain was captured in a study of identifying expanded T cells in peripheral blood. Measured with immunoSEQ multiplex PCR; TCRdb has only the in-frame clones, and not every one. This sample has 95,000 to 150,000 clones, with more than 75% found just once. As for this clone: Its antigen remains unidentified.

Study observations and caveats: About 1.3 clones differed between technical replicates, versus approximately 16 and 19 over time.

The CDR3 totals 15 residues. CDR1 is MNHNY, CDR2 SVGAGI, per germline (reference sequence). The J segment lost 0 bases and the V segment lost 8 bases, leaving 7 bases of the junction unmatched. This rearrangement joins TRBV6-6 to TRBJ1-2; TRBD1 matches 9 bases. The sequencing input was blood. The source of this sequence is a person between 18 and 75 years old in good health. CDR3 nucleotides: TGTGCCAGCCGGGGACAGGGAGACACTAACTATGGCTACACCTTC. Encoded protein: CASRGQGDTNYGYTF.